The clone carrying this TCR beta chain was counted many times. These data are taken from a study of kidney transplant recipient with SARS-CoV-2 infection. Germline CDR1 reads SGHRS; CDR2 reads YFSETQ. The CDR3 runs to 14 residues. Trimming left V 0 bases short and J 2 bases short, with 6 bases between. MiXCR, run by TCRdb on the reads, gives a single entry per CDR3 protein. The sample lists about 240,000 distinct CDR3 sequences, 29% occurring once. The receptor comes from a male patient younger than 45 who had COVID-19 and was a kidney transplant recipient. Some T cells may originate from the graft donor. The J gene is TRBJ1-5, the V gene TRBV5-1; no clear D gene. The source material was a blood sample, sampled at baseline and on approximately day 120 from a kidney transplant recipient. CDR3 residues: CASSLEPRNQPQHF. Here the CDR3 DNA reads TGCGCCAGCAGCTTGGAGCCACGCAATCAGCCCCAGCATTTT.